This T cell receptor beta chain emerged from a study of CD8+ T cells in alopecia areata. Across the study: A regimen of oral tofacitinib, 5 to 10 mg twice daily, was given to treated patients.

Alopecia areata patients provided lesional scalp punch biopsies and peripheral blood. With regard to this clone: The germline gene is not matched at one end of the junction; a read error may be the cause.

Extraction and reverse transcription of RNA yielded cDNA as the sequencing template. Clones were sequenced by immunoSEQ multiplex PCR, and TCRdb holds only the in-frame ones, with some missing. The sample holds about 12,000 clones, around 60% seen once. Germline-derived CDR1 and CDR2 are MNHNY and SVGAGI (reference sequence). This CDR3 is built from 12 residues. The J gene is TRBJ1-4, the V gene TRBV6-6; D uncertain. The sequenced material came from skin. This TCR came from a human donor with alopecia areata. This CDR3 is CATFAGNGKLFF. The CDR3 nucleotides are TGTGCCACCTTTGCCGGGAATGGAAAACTGTTTTTT.